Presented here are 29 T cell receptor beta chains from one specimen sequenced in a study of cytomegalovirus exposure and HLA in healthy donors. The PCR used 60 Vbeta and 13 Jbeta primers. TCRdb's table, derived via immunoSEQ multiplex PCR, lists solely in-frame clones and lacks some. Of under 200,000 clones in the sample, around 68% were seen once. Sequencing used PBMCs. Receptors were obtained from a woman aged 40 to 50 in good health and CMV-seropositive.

The CDR3: CASSSSQGNEQFF. CDR3 nucleotides: TGTGCCAGCAGCTCCAGCCAGGGGAATGAGCAGTTCTTC. V usage is TRBV9 and J usage is TRBJ2-1; D might be TRBD1 (6 bases). V lost 4 bases, J lost 7 bases, and 12 bases lay in between. Germline assignment: CDR1 SGDLS and CDR2 YYNGEE. This CDR3 has 13 residues.

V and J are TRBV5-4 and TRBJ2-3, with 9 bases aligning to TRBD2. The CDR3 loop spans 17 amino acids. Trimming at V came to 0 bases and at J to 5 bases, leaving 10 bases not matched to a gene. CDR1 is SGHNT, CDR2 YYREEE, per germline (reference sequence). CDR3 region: CASSLAGRGGRLDTQYF. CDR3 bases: TGTGCCAGCAGCTTGGCGGGGCGGGGGGGCCGGTTAGATACGCAGTATTTT.

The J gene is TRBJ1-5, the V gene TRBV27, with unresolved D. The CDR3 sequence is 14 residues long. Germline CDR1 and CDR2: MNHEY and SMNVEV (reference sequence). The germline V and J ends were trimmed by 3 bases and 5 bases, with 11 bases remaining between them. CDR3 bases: TGTGCCAGCAGTTTGCGCTATACTGATCAGCCCCAGCATTTT. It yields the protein CASSLRYTDQPQHF.

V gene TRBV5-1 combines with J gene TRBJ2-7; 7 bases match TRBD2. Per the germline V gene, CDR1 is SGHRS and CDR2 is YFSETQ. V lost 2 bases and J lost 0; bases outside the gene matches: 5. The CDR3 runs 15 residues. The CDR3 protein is CASSLEAGSSYEQYF. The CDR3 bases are TGCGCCAGCAGCTTAGAAGCGGGGAGCTCCTACGAGCAGTACTTC.

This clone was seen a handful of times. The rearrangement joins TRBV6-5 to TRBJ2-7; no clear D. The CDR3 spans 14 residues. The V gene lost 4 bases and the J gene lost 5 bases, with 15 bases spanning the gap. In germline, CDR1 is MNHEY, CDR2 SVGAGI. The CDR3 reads CASSSPLLGHEQYF. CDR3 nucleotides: TGTGCCAGCAGTTCACCCCTCTTGGGCCACGAGCAGTACTTC.

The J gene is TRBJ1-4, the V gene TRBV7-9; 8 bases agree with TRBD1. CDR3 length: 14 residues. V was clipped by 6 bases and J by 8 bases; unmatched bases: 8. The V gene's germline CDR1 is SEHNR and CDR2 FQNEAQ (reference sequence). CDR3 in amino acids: CASSSGQGEEKLFF. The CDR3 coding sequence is TGTGCCAGCAGTTCCGGACAGGGTGAGGAAAAACTGTTTTTT.

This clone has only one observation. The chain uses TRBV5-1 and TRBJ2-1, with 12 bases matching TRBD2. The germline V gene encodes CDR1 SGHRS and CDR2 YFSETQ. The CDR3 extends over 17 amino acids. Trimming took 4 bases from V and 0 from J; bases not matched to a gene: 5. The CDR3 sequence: CASSPGLAGNSYNEQFF. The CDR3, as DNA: TGCGCCAGCAGCCCCGGACTAGCGGGGAACTCCTACAATGAGCAGTTCTTC.

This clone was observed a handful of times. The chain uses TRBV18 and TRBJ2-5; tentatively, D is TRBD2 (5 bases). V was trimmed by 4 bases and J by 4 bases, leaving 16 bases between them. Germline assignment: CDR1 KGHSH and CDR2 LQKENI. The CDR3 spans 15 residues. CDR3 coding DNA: TGTGCCAGCTCACGATCTAGCTCCGTGGGAGAGACCCAGTACTTC. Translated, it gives CASSRSSSVGETQYF.

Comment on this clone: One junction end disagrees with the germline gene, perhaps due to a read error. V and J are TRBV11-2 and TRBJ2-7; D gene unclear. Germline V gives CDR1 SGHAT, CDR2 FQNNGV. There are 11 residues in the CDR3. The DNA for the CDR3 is TGTGCCAGCAGCCCCTCCCACGAGCAGTACTTC. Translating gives CASSPSHEQYF.

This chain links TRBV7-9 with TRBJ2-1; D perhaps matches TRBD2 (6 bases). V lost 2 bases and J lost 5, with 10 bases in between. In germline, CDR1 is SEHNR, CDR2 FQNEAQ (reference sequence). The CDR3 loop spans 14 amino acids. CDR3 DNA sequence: TGTGCCAGCAGCTTACTGACTAGAAACAATGAGCAGTTCTTC. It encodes CASSLLTRNNEQFF.

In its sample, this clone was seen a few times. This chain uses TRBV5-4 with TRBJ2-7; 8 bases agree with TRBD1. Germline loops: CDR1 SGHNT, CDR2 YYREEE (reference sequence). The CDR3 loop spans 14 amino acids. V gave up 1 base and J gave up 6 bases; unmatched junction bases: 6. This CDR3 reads CASSLSTGAGEQYF. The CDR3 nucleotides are TGTGCCAGCAGCTTGTCGACAGGGGCGGGCGAGCAGTACTTC.

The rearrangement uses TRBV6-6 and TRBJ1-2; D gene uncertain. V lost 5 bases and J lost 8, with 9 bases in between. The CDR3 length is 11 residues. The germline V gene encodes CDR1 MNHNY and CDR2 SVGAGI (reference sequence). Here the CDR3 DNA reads TGTGCCAGCAGTCCCTCGCGGGGCTACACCTTC. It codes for CASSPSRGYTF.

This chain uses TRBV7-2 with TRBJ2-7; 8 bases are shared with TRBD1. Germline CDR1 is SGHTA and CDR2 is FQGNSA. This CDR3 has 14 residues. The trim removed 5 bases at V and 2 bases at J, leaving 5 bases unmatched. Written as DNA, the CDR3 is TGTGCCAGCAGCGCCCGGACAGGGACCTACGAGCAGTACTTC. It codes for CASSARTGTYEQYF.

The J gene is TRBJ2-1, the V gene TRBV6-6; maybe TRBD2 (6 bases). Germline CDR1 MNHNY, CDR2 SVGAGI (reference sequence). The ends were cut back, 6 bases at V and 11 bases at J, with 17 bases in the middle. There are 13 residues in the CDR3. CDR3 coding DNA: TGTGCCAGCAGGCCGGGGGAAGCGAGGAAGCAGTTCTTC. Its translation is CASRPGEARKQFF.

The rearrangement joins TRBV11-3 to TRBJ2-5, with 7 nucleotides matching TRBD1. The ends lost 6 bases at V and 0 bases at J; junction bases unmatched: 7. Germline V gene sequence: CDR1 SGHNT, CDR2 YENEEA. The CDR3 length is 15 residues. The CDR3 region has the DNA TGTGCCAGCAGTATCGGTCAGGGGGACCAAGAGACCCAGTACTTC. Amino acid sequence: CASSIGQGDQETQYF. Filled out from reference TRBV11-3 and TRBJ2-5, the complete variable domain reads EAGVVQSPRYKIIEKKQPVAFWCNPISGHNTLYWYLQNLGQGPELLIRYENEEAVDDSQLPKDRFSAERLKGVDSTLKIQPAELGDSAVYLCASSIGQGDQETQYFGPGTRLLVL.

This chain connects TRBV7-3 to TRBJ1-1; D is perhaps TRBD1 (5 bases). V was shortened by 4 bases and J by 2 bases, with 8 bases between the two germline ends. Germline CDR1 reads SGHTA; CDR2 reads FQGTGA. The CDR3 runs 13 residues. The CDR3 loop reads CASSSGVNTEAFF. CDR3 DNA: TGTGCCAGCAGCTCGGGGGTCAACACTGAAGCTTTCTTT.

CDR3 in amino acids: CASSRGPEAFF. The CDR3, as DNA: TGTGCCAGTAGTAGGGGCCCTGAAGCTTTCTTT. This chain uses TRBV19 with TRBJ1-1; maybe TRBD1 (5 bases). The CDR3 has 11 amino acids. Germline V gene lookup returns CDR1 LNHDA and CDR2 SQIVND (reference sequence). V gave up 4 bases and J gave up 6 bases, with 6 bases separating them.

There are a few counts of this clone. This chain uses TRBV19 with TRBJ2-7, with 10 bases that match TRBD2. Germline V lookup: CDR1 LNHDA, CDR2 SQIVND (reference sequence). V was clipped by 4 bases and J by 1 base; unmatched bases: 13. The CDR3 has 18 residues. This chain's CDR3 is CASSRGGIGLAVSYEQYF. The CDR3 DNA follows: TGTGCCAGTAGTAGAGGGGGTATAGGACTAGCGGTATCCTACGAGCAGTACTTC.

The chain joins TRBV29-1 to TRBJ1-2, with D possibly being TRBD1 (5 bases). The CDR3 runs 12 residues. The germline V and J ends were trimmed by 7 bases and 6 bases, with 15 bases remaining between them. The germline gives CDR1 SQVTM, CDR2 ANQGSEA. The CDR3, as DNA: TGCAGCGGGAGGGGAGGGAGTAATGGCTACACCTTC. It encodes CSGRGGSNGYTF.

CDR3 coding DNA: TGCAGCGTTGAAGGGGGACAGGTTAGGGGAACAGATACGCAGTATTTT. It translates to CSVEGGQVRGTDTQYF. This chain links TRBV29-1 with TRBJ2-3; 8 bases fit TRBD1. V lost 1 base to trimming and J lost 3 bases; unmatched junction nucleotides: 9. Germline CDR1 and CDR2: SQVTM and ANQGSEA. The CDR3 extends over 16 amino acids.

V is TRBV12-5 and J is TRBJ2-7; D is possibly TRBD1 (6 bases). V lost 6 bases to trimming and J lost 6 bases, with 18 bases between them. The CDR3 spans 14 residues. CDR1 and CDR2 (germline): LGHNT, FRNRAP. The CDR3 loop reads CASGPLTGGTEQYF. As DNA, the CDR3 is TGTGCTAGTGGCCCCCTGACAGGTGGCACCGAGCAGTACTTC.

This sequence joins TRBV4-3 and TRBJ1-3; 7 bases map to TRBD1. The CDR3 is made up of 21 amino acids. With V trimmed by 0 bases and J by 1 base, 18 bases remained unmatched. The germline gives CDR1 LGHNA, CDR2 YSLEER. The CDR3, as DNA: TGCGCCAGCAGCCAAGACTTAGTCACAGGGGACGTAGTCGAGTCTGGAAACACCATATATTTT. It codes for CASSQDLVTGDVVESGNTIYF.

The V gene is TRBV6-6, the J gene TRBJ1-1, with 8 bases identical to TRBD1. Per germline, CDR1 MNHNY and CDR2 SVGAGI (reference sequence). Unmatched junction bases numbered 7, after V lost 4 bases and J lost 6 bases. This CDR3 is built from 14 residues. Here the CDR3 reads CASSFPGQASEAFF. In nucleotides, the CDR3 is TGTGCCAGCAGTTTCCCGGGACAGGCCTCTGAAGCTTTCTTT.

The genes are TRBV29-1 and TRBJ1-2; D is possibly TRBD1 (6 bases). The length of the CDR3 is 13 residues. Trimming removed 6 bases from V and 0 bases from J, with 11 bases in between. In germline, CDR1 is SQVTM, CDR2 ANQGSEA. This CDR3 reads CSVTGISNYGYTF. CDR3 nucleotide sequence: TGCAGCGTCACAGGGATTTCTAACTATGGCTACACCTTC.

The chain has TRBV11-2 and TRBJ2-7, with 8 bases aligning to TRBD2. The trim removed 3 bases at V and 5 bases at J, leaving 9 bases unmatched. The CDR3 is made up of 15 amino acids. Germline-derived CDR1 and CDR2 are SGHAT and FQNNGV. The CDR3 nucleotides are TGTGCCAGCAGCTTTTCGAGCGGGAGTCCGGACGAGCAGTACTTC. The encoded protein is CASSFSSGSPDEQYF. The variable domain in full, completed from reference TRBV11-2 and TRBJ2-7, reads EAGVAQSPRYKIIEKRQSVAFWCNPISGHATLYWYQQILGQGPKLLIQFQNNGVVDDSQLPKDRFSAERLKGVDSTLKIQPAKLEDSAVYLCASSFSSGSPDEQYFGPGTRLTVT.

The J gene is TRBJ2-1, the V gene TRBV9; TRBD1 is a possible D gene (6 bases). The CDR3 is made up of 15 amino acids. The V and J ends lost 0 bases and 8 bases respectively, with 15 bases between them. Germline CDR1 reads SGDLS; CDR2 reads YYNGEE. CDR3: CASSVGQGSGYEQFF. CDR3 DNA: TGTGCCAGCAGCGTAGGGCAGGGGAGTGGGTATGAGCAGTTCTTC.

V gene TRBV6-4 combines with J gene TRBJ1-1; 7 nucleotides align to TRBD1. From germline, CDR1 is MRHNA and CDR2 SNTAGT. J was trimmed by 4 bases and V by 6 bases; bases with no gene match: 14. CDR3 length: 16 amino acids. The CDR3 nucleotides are TGTGCCAGCAGGCGTTCTGACAGGGATATCGTCACTGAAGCTTTCTTT. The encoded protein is CASRRSDRDIVTEAFF.

Here the CDR3 reads CASSDQGGRTGELFF. The CDR3 DNA sequence: TGTGCCAGCAGTGACCAAGGAGGACGCACCGGGGAGCTGTTTTTT. The chain employs TRBV6-1 and TRBJ2-2, with D possibly TRBD2 on 5 matching bases. Trimming removed 3 bases at V and 4 bases at J, with 12 bases between. In germline, CDR1 is MNHNS, CDR2 SASEGT. CDR3 length equals 15 residues.

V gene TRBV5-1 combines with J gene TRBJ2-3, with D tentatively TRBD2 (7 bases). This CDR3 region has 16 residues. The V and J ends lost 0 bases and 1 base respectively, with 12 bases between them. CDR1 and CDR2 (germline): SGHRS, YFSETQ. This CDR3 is CASSLEGGRRTDTQYF. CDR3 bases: TGCGCCAGCAGCTTGGAGGGGGGGCGTCGCACAGATACGCAGTATTTT.